The TCR beta chain under discussion was sequenced for a study of blood T cell repertoires in COVID-19. Across the study: T cells, B-cell-depleted T cells, or PBMCs provided the cDNA or gDNA that served as material.

Trimming stripped 7 bases from V and 6 bases from J, with 19 bases between. CDR3 length: 15 amino acids. In germline, CDR1 is MNHEY, CDR2 SMNVEV (reference sequence). In the authors' workflow: Counts of nucleated cells, estimated from reference gene primer amplification, were obtained. Here immunoSEQ multiplex PCR was the method, and the copy in TCRdb shows in-frame clones only, minus some. D and trimming come from the DNA, and the V and J calls and clone size come from that table. The sample records over 80,000 clones, around 72% being singletons. Seattle patient enrollment occurred during active infection, with longitudinal follow-up thereafter.

The chain recombines TRBV27 with TRBJ2-1, with D possibly matching TRBD1 (6 bases). This receptor was identified in a man between 65 and 79 years old with COVID-19, enrolled during active disease. Sequenced: peripheral blood. The DNA for the CDR3 is TGTGCCAGCAAGCGGCTAGGGGGAGAGGGCAATGAGCAGTTCTTC. This codes for CASKRLGGEGNEQFF.